The T cell receptor (beta chain) under discussion was sequenced for a study of cytomegalovirus exposure and HLA in healthy donors. Study-level results: Productive status was seen about 90% or about 30% of the time for most TCR beta V segments in an earlier analysis.

The PCR had 60 Vbeta and 13 Jbeta primers. TCRdb's table, derived via immunoSEQ multiplex PCR, lists solely in-frame clones and lacks some. The sample holds about 88,000 clones. A word on this clone: The antigen is unknown.

Germline V lookup: CDR1 SGHVS, CDR2 FNYEAQ. The CDR3 is 16 residues long. J gave up 4 bases and V 1 base, and 5 bases lay outside the gene matches. Sequencing was done on a sample of PBMCs. The sequence was obtained from a girl aged 5-17 years in good health and CMV-seropositive. The chain joins TRBV7-6 to TRBJ2-1; 9 nucleotides agree with TRBD2. In nucleotides, the CDR3 is TGTGCCAGCAGCTTAGTAGCGGGGGCCTTTTACAATGAGCAGTTCTTC. Translation gives CASSLVAGAFYNEQFF.